This note documents a single TCR beta chain sequence. Per the study methods: Using reference gene primer amplification, nucleated cell counts were estimated. Method: immunoSEQ multiplex PCR; TCRdb's copy keeps in-frame clones and lacks some. The D gene and trimming were derived from the DNA, and the V and J assignments and clone size from that table. The data hold roughly 190,000 clones, with around 94% observed a single time. These data are taken from a study of blood T cell repertoires in COVID-19. Study summary: Material from acute and convalescent COVID-19 was sourced from the United States, Italy and Spain.

One Seattle source followed patients from active infection through their disease course. With 1 base removed from V and 0 bases from J, the gap between germline ends came to 10 bases. Germline V gene lookup returns CDR1 LNHDA and CDR2 SQIVND (reference sequence). This CDR3 comprises 17 residues. The V gene is TRBV19, the J gene TRBJ2-6, with D uncertain. This clonotype was obtained from a man aged 30 to 45 with COVID-19, enrolled during active disease. The material sequenced was peripheral blood. CDR3 protein: CASSIVPYTSGANVLTF. CDR3 nucleotide sequence: TGTGCCAGTAGTATAGTTCCCTATACCTCTGGGGCCAACGTCCTGACTTTC. Supplemented by reference TRBV19 and TRBJ2-6, the full variable domain reads DGGITQSPKYLFRKEGQNVTLSCEQNLNHDAMYWYRQDPGQGLRLIYYSQIVNDFQKGDIAEGYSVSREKKESFPLTVTSAQKNPTAFYLCASSIVPYTSGANVLTFGAGSRLTVL.